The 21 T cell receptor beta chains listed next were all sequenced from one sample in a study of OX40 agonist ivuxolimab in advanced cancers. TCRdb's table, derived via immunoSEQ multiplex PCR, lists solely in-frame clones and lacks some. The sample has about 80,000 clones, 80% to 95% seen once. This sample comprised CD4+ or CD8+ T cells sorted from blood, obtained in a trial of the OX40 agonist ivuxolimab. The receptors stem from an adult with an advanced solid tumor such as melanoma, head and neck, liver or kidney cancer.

The CDR3 nucleotides read TGTGCCAGCAGCCCGAGGACAGGGGAATCGTCAGCTAACTATGGCTACACCTTC. This gives the protein CASSPRTGESSANYGYTF. V gene TRBV7-6 combines with J gene TRBJ1-2, with 9 nucleotides matching TRBD1. The V gene's germline CDR1 is SGHVS and CDR2 FNYEAQ. With V trimmed by 5 bases and J by 0 bases, 13 bases remained unmatched. CDR3 length: 18 amino acids.

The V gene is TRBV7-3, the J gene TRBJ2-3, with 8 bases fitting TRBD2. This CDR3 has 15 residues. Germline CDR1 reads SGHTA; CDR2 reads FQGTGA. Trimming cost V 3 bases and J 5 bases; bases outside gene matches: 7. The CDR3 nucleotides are TGTGCCAGCAGCTTGACGGGGGGGCCGAGAGATACGCAGTATTTT. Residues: CASSLTGGPRDTQYF.

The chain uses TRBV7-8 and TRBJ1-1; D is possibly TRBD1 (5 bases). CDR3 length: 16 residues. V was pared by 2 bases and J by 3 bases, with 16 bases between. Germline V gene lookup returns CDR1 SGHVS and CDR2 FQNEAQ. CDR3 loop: CASSLPREGGDTEAFF. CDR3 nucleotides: TGTGCCAGCAGCTTACCACGAGAGGGAGGGGACACTGAAGCTTTCTTT.

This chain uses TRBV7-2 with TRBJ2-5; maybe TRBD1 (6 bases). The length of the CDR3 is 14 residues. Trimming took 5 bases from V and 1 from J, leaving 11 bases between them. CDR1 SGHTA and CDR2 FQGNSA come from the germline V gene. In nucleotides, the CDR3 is TGTGCCAGCAGCGTTACAGGGAGCCAAGAGACCCAGTACTTC. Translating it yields CASSVTGSQETQYF.

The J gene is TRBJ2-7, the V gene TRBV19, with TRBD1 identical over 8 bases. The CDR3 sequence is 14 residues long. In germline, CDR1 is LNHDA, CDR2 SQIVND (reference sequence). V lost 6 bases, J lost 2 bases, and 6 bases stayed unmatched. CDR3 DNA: TGTGCCAGTAGGCCCGGACAGGGCGCCTACGAGCAGTACTTC. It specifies CASRPGQGAYEQYF.

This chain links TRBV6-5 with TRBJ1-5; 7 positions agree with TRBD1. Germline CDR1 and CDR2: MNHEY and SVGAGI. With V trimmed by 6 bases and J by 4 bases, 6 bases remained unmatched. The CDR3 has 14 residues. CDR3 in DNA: TGTGCCAGCAGCATCGGGACAGAGAATCAGCCCCAGCATTTT. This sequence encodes CASSIGTENQPQHF.

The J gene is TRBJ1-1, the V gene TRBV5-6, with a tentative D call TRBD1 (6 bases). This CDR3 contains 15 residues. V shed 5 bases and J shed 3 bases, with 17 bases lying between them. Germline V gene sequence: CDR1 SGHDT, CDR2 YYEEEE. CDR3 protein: CASRREQGGYTEAFF. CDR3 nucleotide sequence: TGTGCCAGCAGACGCGAACAGGGAGGTTACACTGAAGCTTTCTTT.

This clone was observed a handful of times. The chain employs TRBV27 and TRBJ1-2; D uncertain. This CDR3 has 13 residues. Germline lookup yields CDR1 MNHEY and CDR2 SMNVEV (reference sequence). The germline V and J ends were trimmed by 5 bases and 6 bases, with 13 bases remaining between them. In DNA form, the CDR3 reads TGTGCCAGCAGTCAAGGAAGGAACCATGGCTACACCTTC. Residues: CASSQGRNHGYTF.

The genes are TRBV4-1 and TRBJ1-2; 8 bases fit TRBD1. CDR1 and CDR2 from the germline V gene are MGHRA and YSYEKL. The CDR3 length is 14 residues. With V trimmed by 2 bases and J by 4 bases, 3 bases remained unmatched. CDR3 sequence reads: CASSQQGAAYGYTF. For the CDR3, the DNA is TGCGCCAGCAGCCAACAGGGGGCGGCCTATGGCTACACCTTC.

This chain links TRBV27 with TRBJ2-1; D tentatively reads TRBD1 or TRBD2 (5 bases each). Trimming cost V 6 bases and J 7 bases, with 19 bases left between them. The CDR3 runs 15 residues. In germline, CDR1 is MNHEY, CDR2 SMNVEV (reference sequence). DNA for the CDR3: TGTGCCAGCAGCCAAGGGACCACGTTGTGGAATGAGCAGTTCTTC. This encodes CASSQGTTLWNEQFF.

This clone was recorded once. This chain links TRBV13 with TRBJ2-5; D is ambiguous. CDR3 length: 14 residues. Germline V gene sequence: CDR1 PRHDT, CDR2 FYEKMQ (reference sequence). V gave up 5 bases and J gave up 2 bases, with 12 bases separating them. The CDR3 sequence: CASSPPDDQETQYF. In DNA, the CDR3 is TGTGCCAGCAGCCCCCCGGACGATCAAGAGACCCAGTACTTC.

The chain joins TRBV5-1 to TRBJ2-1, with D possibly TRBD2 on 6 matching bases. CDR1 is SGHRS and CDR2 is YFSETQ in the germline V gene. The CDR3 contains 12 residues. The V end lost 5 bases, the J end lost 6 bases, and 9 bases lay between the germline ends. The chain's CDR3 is CASSWRVNEQFF. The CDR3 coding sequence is TGCGCCAGCAGTTGGAGGGTCAATGAGCAGTTCTTC.

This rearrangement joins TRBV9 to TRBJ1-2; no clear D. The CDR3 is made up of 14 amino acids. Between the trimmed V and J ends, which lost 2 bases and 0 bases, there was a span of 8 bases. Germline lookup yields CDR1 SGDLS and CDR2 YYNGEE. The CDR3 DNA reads TGTGCCAGCAGCGTCAAGCTAACTAACTATGGCTACACCTTC. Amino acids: CASSVKLTNYGYTF.

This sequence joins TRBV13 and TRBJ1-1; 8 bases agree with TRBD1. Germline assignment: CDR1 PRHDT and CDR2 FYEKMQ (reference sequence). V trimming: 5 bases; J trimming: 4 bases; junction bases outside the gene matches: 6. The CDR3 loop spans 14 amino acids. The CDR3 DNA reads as TGTGCCAGCAGCCCTACAGGGGGTATCACTGAAGCTTTCTTT. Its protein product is CASSPTGGITEAFF.

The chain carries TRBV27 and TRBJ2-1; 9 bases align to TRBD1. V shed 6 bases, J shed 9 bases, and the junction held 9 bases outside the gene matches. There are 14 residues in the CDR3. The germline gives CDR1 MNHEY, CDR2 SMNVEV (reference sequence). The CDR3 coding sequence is TGTGCCAGCAGGAGGGACAGGGTGGTAAGTGAGCAGTTCTTC. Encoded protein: CASRRDRVVSEQFF.

CDR3 nucleotide sequence: TGTGCCAGCAGCCTTCCGACAGGGGGCACCTATGGCTACACCTTC. Amino acids: CASSLPTGGTYGYTF. The chain uses TRBV7-9 and TRBJ1-2, with TRBD1 matching 10 bases. The germline V gene has CDR1 SEHNR and CDR2 FQNEAQ (reference sequence). J lost 4 bases, V lost 5 bases, and 7 bases had no gene match. The CDR3 totals 15 residues.

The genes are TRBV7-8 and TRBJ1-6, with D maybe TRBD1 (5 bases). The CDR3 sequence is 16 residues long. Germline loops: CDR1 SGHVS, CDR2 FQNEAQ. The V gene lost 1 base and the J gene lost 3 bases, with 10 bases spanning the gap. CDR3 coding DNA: TGTGCCAGCAGCTTAGGGGGCGCCGACTATAATTCACCCCTCCACTTT. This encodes CASSLGGADYNSPLHF.

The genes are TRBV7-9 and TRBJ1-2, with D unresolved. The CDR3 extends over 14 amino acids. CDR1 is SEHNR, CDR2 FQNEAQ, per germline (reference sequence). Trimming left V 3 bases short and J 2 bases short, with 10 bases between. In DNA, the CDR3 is TGTGCCAGCAGCTTCGACACTTTAAACTATGGCTACACCTTC. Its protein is CASSFDTLNYGYTF.

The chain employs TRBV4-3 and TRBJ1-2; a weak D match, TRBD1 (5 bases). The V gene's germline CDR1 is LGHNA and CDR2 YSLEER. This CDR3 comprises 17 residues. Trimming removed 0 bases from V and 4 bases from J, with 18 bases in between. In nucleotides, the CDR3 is TGCGCCAGCAGCCAAGATCGAACAGGCTCGTTGGGCTATGGCTACACCTTC. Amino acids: CASSQDRTGSLGYGYTF.

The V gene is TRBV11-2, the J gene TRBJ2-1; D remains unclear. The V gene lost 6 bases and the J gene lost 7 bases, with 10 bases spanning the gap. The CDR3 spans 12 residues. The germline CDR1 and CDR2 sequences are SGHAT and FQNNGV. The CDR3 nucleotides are TGTGCCAGCAGTCACGCTGGGAATGAGCAGTTCTTC. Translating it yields CASSHAGNEQFF.

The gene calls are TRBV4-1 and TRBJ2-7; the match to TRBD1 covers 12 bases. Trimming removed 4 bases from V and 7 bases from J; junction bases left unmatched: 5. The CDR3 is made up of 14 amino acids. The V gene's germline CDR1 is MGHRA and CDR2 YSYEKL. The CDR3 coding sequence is TGCGCCAGCAGCCCGGGACAGGGGGCAGGGGAGCAGTACTTC. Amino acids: CASSPGQGAGEQYF.